The rows below give T cell receptor beta chains drawn from one sample of a study of shared clonotypes between healthy human individuals. Generated by immunoSEQ multiplex PCR, the TCRdb table keeps only in-frame clones and is missing some. Among hundreds of thousands of clones listed, about 74% were seen once. The sample comprised memory CD4+ T cells sorted from blood. These receptors were collected from a man aged 30-40 years in good health. Each CDR3 is given with its conserved first and last residue. The D gene is left open where the match is weak. The listing skips clone size in some rows; elsewhere it reads once, few, many or a size class.

j_gene: TRBJ2-1; v_gene: TRBV29-1; abundance: once; d_gene: TRBD1; CDR3aa: CSVEEPGQSQNEQFF; CDR3nt: TGCAGCGTTGAGGAGCCGGGACAGAGTCAGAATGAGCAGTTCTTC
j_gene: TRBJ2-5; v_gene: TRBV7-9; abundance: -; d_gene: TRBD1; CDR3aa: CASRTTGGQETQYF; CDR3nt: TGTGCCAGCAGAACTACAGGGGGGCAAGAGACCCAGTACTTC
j_gene: TRBJ2-2; v_gene: TRBV4-3; abundance: -; d_gene: -; CDR3aa: CASSQGLRAANTGELFF; CDR3nt: TGCGCCAGCAGCCAAGGGTTAAGGGCCGCGAACACCGGGGAGCTGTTTTTT
j_gene: TRBJ2-7; v_gene: TRBV29-1; abundance: -; d_gene: TRBD1; CDR3aa: CSVPGGTGVSYEQYF; CDR3nt: TGCAGCGTTCCCGGTGGGACAGGGGTGTCCTACGAGCAGTACTTC
j_gene: TRBJ1-4; v_gene: TRBV13; abundance: -; d_gene: TRBD1; CDR3aa: CASSLYSGGRGDTNEKLFF; CDR3nt: TGTGCCAGCAGCTTATATTCAGGGGGCCGCGGAGATACTAATGAAAAACTGTTTTTT
j_gene: TRBJ2-4; v_gene: TRBV9; abundance: -; d_gene: TRBD2; CDR3aa: CASSQGLADENIQYF; CDR3nt: TGTGCCAGCAGCCAAGGACTAGCGGATGAAAACATTCAGTACTTC
j_gene: TRBJ2-7; v_gene: TRBV7-2; abundance: once; d_gene: TRBD2; CDR3aa: CASSSGVSGTLSYEQYF; CDR3nt: TGTGCCAGCAGCTCGGGGGTTAGCGGGACCCTCAGTTACGAGCAGTACTTC
j_gene: TRBJ2-1; v_gene: TRBV10-3; abundance: -; d_gene: -; CDR3aa: CAISESSGEMDEQFF; CDR3nt: TGTGCCATCAGTGAGTCTTCGGGGGAGATGGATGAGCAGTTCTTC
j_gene: TRBJ2-7; v_gene: TRBV5-1; abundance: -; d_gene: -; CDR3aa: CASSLVLNEQYF; CDR3nt: TGCGCCAGCAGCTTGGTTCTAAACGAGCAGTACTTC
j_gene: TRBJ2-3; v_gene: TRBV6-5; abundance: -; d_gene: TRBD2; CDR3aa: CASSYSSGSTTDTQYF; CDR3nt: TGTGCCAGCAGTTACTCTAGCGGGAGTACGACAGATACGCAGTATTTT
j_gene: TRBJ1-4; v_gene: TRBV18; abundance: -; d_gene: -; CDR3aa: CASSPRGPNEKLFF; CDR3nt: TGTGCCAGCTCACCACGGGGGCCTAATGAAAAACTGTTTTTT